One T cell receptor (beta chain) is described in this entry. Germline V gene sequence: CDR1 SEHNR, CDR2 FQNEAQ (reference sequence). This CDR3 is built from 14 residues. The V end lost 7 bases, the J end lost 0 bases, and 10 bases lay between the germline ends. These data come from a study of OX40 agonist ivuxolimab in advanced cancers. Study in general: Patients received ivuxolimab, an agonistic anti-OX40 (CD134) antibody.

Assay: immunoSEQ multiplex PCR; the TCRdb copy retains only in-frame clones and omits some. Among roughly 43,000 clones listed, roughly 90% were seen once. Blood sampling was done at baseline, cycle 4 day 1, and cycle 7 day 1. The receptor was isolated from an adult with an advanced solid tumor such as melanoma, head and neck, liver or kidney cancer. The genes are TRBV7-9 and TRBJ2-1; D is undetermined. Material: CD4+ or CD8+ T cells sorted from blood, obtained in a trial of the OX40 agonist ivuxolimab. CDR3 in DNA: TGTGCCAGCACCCCCGAGAGCTCCTACAATGAGCAGTTCTTC. Translating gives CASTPESSYNEQFF.